This T cell receptor (beta chain) emerged from a study of regulatory T cells in long-lasting Graves disease. This clonotype was seen ten or more times. Arm-PCR of CDR3 regions with iRepertoire HTBI primers generated TCR beta libraries. TCRdb ran MiXCR on the multiplex PCR reads and lists one entry per CDR3 protein. Here the sample spans 440,000 or so distinct CDR3 sequences, about 16% being singletons. Per germline, CDR1 GTSNPN and CDR2 SVGIG (reference sequence). CDR3 length: 15 residues. V lost 0 bases and J 9 bases, leaving 19 bases between the germline ends. Time point here: newly diagnosed GD, antithyroid drugs for less than 3 months. The authors made the TCR library using RNA they extracted from PBMCs. Peripheral blood, around 9 milliliters per patient, was collected in EDTA tubes. The data also belong to a second study, concerning T cells in Graves' hyperthyroidism and ophthalmopathy. That report adds: Most thyroid clonotypes expanded above 0.001 appeared in blood too.

The chain uses TRBV30 and TRBJ2-3, with D uncertain. The sample consisted of peripheral blood mononuclear cells (PBMCs), taken at new diagnosis, from a patient treated with antithyroid drugs. This clonotype originated in a young woman with Graves disease. The CDR3 loop is CAWSVVDDPLRTQYF. The CDR3 DNA reads TGTGCCTGGAGTGTAGTTGACGACCCTCTGCGGACGCAGTATTTT. The full variable domain, completed using reference TRBV30 and TRBJ2-3, is SQTIHQWPATLVQPVGSPLSLECTVEGTSNPNLYWYRQAAGRGLQLLFYSVGIGQISSEVPQNLSASRPQDRQFILSSKKLLLSDSGFYLCAWSVVDDPLRTQYFGPGTRLTVL.